The sequence of this TCR beta chain was determined in a study of immune characterization of retroperitoneal liposarcoma. TCRdb redid the calling of the PCR reads with MiXCR, one entry per CDR3 protein. Here the sample spans 9,500 to 13,000 distinct CDR3 sequences, about 30% being singletons. Germline CDR1 MNHNS, CDR2 SASEGT. CDR3 length equals 13 residues. Sequenced material: tumor tissue. This TCR was sampled from a male donor with retroperitoneal liposarcoma. V usage is TRBV6-1 and J usage is TRBJ2-1; TRBD2 might be the D (5 bases). The tail of the sequence fits TRBJ2-5 better, so the J call may be wrong. The CDR3 sequence: CASTGLARETQYF. DNA of the CDR3: TGTGCCAGCACTGGCCTAGCTCGGGAGACCCAGTACTTC.